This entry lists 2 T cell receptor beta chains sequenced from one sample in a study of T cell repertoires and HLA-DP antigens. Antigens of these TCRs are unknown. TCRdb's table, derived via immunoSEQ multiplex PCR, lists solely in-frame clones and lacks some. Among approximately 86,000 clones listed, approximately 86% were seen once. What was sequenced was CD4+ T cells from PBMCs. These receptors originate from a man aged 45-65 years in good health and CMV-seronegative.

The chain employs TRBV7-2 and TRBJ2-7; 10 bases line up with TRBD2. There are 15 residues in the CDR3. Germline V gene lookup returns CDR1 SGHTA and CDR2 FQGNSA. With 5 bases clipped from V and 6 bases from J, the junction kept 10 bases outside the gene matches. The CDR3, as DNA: TGTGCCAGCAGCGAAAACAGCGGGAGGGCCACCGAGCAGTACTTC. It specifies CASSENSGRATEQYF.

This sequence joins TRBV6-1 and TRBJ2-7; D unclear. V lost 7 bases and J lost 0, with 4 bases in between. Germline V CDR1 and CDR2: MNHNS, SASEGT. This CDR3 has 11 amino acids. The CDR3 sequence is CASMASYEQYF. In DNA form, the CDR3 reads TGTGCCAGCATGGCCTCCTACGAGCAGTACTTC.